The text below deals with one T cell receptor (beta chain). Repertoires were generated with immunoSEQ multiplex PCR, while TCRdb's copy carries only in-frame clones and drops some. Of 35,000 to 45,000 clones in the sample, about 86% were seen once. The sample is drawn from a study of PD-L1 blockade in urothelial cancer. The ends were cut back, 1 base at V and 2 bases at J, with 9 bases in the middle. This CDR3 is 15 amino acids long. Germline CDR1 is SGDLS and CDR2 is YYNGEE. The TCR comes from a man aged 60 to 75 with urothelial cancer. The chain links TRBV9 to TRBJ2-2; a possible D gene is TRBD2 (6 bases). Here the sequenced sample was PBMCs, taken around atezolizumab (anti-PD-L1) treatment. The CDR3 sequence is CASSVLADNTGELFF. CDR3 coding DNA: TGTGCCAGCAGCGTATTAGCGGATAACACCGGGGAGCTGTTTTTT.